The clone carrying this TCR beta chain has more than one count but fewer than ten. Its target is not known. Amplification used 60 Vbeta primers and 13 Jbeta primers. Libraries were prepared by immunoSEQ multiplex PCR; TCRdb keeps only in-frame clonotypes and omits some of them. The sample yields 150,000 to 200,000 clones, roughly 77% seen once. The entry originates in a study of cytomegalovirus exposure and HLA in healthy donors. Overall study findings and caveats: Among TCR beta chains, those listed as cytomegalovirus-associated numbered approximately 150. Most subjects' HLA-A and HLA-B alleles were reportedly predicted from TCR beta sequences.

This clonotype was obtained from a male donor in good health and CMV-seronegative. Source material: PBMCs.

The CDR3 spells CAWSGPGGVMYNEQFF. The CDR3 DNA reads TGTGCCTGGAGTGGGCCAGGGGGCGTGATGTACAATGAGCAGTTCTTC. The V and J genes are TRBV30 and TRBJ2-1; 8 nucleotides align to TRBD1. With 1 base clipped from V and 4 bases from J, the junction kept 9 bases outside the gene matches. CDR3 size: 16 residues. Germline-derived CDR1 and CDR2 are GTSNPN and SVGIG (reference sequence).